This T cell receptor beta chain was recovered during a study of blood T cells in healthy people across ages (dated by TCRdb to about 2015). Broadly, across the study: In model experiments, roughly one uniquely barcoded TCR beta cDNA molecule per two T cells was captured by template switching. Age-related changes in TCR beta repertoire diversity were measured in the study by deep sequencing normalized with unique cDNA molecular identifiers. The donors were divided into four age groups: young (average around 17 years), middle-aged (approximately 42), aged (about 60) and long-lived (about 80). Donors of different ages were randomly distributed across sequencing lanes to avoid experimental bias. For two donors (one aged 18 to 30 and one aged 80 or older), the study analyzed two additional independent replicas of 1 million unique cDNA reads from the same blood draw.

This clonotype was detected only a few times. Its antigen specificity is not known. Base-call qualities are not available, and no considerably larger clone is one nucleotide away. V drops 3 bases and J drops 0 bases, leaving 3 bases in between. According to the germline V gene (reference sequence), CDR1 reads DFQATT and CDR2 reads SNEGSKA. Including the terminal cysteine and phenylalanine, the CDR3 comprises 11 residues. The only DNA kept is the CDR3, 33 bases in frame from the first base. To prepare the library, 5' RACE was applied. Data came from an Illumina HiSeq 2500. The second PCR ran for about 6 to 12 cycles and used a J-beta primer mix along with a sample-barcoded 5' primer. A template-switch 5' adaptor carrying 12 random nucleotides introduced a unique molecular identifier onto each TCR beta cDNA molecule. At least 3 million CDR3-containing paired-end reads were obtained from each sample. First-strand cDNA synthesis was performed from all RNA using the Mint cDNA synthesis kit, with priming by a TRBC-specific oligonucleotide. After uracil-DNA glycosylase treatment, a first 18-cycle PCR used universal primers M1SS and BC2_uni_R on all cDNA. The original methods were these. Each sample was normalized by randomly selecting 1 million high-quality reads, each carrying a distinct molecular identifier. Instead of being binned into consensus sequences, reads with shared molecular identifiers were discarded. CDR3 identification, clonotype clustering and error correction used MiTCR with a Q25 quality threshold and the strictest error-elimination algorithm. A nonparametric unseen species model using Euler transformation provided a lower-bound estimate of total TCR beta diversity. TCRdb cleaned the public reads at Q25 with fastp, built clones with MiXCR and kept in-frame beta chains. Identical CDR3 proteins give one entry, which carries the most common genes and DNA. These V and J calls are TCRdb output, not the study's own analysis. This sample holds about 1.4 million distinct CDR3 sequences; around 55% were observed only once. The ten largest clones represent over 5% of the sample.

The donors were under 40 Caucasian individuals from Russia, aged about 6 to 95 years, who were systemically healthy. Around 9.8 milliliters of peripheral blood were collected from each donor into EDTA-treated Vacutainer tubes. Ficoll-Paque density-gradient centrifugation was used to isolate PBMCs, with at least 6.5 million per sample. Total RNA was extracted from PBMCs with Trizol reagent, with at least 6 micrograms obtained per sample. For every donor, flow cytometry on a PBMC aliquot measured the percentage of naive CD45RAhigh/CD27high T cells. What the authors observed across the whole study: Estimates of total diversity based on one million sequenced T cells were regarded as lower bounds and as underestimates. Compared with the aged group, more naive CD4+ T cells, fewer expanded clones and increased TCR diversity were shown by the long-lived group, suggesting age selection. Observed TCR beta diversity per million T cells fell roughly linearly with age, and a significant reduction was already apparent by age approximately 41. Bulk unsorted PBMC profiling prevented conclusive comparison of naive and antigen-experienced compartments. The CMV infection status of donors was not known, potentially confounding age-related changes in expanded clonotypes. The percentage of naive T cells measured by flow cytometry correlated strongly with observed TCR beta diversity.

The chain is encoded by TRBV20-1 joined to TRBJ2-7; no D gene is confidently identified. This TCR came from a man aged 18 to 29 in good health. The sample comprised blood. The CDR3 loop reads CSASFSYEQYF. The sequence in DNA is TGCAGTGCTAGTTTCTCCTACGAGCAGTACTTC.